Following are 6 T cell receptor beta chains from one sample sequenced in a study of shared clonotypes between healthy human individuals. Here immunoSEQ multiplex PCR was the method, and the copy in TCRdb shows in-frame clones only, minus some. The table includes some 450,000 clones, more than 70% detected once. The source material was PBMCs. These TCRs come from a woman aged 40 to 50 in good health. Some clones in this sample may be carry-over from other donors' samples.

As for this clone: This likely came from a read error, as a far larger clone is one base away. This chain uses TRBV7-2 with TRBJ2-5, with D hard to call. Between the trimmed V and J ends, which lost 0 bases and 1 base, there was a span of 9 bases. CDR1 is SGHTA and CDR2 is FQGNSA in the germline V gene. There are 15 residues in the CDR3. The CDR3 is CASSLARAVQETQYF. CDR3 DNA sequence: TGTGCCAGCAGCTTAGCAAGGGCAGTCCAAGAGACCCAGTACTTC.

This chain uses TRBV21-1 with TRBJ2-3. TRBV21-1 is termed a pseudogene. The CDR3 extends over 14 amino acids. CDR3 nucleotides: TGTGCCAGCAGCCCCCGGGACAGCACAGATACGCAGTATTTT. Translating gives CASSPRDSTDTQYF.

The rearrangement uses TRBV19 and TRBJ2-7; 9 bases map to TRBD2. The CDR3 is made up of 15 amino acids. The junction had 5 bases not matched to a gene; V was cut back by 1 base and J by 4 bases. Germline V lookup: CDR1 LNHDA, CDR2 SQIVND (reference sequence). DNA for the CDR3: TGTGCCAGTAGTATAGCTTCTAGCGGGATGTACGAGCAGTACTTC. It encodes CASSIASSGMYEQYF.

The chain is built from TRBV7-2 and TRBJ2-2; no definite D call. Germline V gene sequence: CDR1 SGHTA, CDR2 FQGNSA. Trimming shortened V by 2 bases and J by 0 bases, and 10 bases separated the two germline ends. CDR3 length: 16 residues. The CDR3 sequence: CASSLSIRANTGELFF. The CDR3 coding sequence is TGTGCCAGCAGCTTAAGTATTCGGGCGAACACCGGGGAGCTGTTTTTT. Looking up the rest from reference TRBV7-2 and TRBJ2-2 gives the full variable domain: GAGVSQSPSNKVTEKGKDVELRCDPISGHTALYWYRQSLGQGLEFLIYFQGNSAPDKSGLPSDRFSAERTGGSVSTLTIQRTQQEDSAVYLCASSLSIRANTGELFFGEGSRLTVL.

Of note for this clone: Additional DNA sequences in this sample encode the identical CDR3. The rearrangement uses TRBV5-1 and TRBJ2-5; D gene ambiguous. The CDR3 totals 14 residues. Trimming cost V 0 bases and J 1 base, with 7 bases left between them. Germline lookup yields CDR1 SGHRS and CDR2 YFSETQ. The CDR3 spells CASSLDGLQETQYF. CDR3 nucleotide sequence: TGCGCCAGCAGCTTGGATGGTCTCCAAGAGACCCAGTACTTC. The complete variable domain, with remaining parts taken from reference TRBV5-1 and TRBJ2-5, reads KAGVTQTPRYLIKTRGQQVTLSCSPISGHRSVSWYQQTPGQGLQFLFEYFSETQRNKGNFPGRFSGRQFSNSRSEMNVSTLELGDSALYLCASSLDGLQETQYFGPGTRLLVL.

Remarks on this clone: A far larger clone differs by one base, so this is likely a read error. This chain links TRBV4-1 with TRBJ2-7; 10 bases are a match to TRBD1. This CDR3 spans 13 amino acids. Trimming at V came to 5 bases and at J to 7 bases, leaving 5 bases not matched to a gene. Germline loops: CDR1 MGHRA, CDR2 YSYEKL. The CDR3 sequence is CASSSRTGGEQYV. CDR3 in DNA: TGCGCCAGCAGCTCTCGGACAGGGGGTGAGCAGTACGTC.